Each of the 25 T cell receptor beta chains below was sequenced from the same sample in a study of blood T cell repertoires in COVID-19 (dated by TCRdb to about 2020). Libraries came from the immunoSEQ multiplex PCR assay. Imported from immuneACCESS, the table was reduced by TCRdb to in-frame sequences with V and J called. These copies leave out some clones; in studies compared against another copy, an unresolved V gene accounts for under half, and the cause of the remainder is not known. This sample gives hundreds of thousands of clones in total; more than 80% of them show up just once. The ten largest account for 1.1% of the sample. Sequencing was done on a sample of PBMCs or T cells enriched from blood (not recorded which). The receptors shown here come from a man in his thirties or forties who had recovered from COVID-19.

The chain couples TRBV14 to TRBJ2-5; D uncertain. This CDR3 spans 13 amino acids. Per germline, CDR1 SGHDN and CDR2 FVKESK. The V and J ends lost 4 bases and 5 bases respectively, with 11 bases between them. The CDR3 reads CASSPSGWETQYF. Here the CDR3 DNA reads TGTGCCAGCAGCCCCAGTGGTTGGGAGACCCAGTACTTC.

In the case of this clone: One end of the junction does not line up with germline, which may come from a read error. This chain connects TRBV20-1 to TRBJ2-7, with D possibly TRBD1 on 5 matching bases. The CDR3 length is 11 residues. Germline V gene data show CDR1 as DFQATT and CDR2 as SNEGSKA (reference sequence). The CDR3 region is CSARDHPRTHF. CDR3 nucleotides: TGCAGTGCTAGAGATCATCCAAGGACACACTTC.

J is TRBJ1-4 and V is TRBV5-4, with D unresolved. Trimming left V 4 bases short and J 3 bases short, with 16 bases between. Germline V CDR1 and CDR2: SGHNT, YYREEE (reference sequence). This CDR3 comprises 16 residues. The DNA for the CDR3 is TGTGCCAGCAGCCCGAACCCGGGAGAAGCTAATGAAAAACTGTTTTTT. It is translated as CASSPNPGEANEKLFF.

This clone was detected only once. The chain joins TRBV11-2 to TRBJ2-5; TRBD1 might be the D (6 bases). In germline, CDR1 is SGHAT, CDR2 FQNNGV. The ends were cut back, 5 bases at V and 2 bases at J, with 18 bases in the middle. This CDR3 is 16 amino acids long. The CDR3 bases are TGTGCCAGCAGCCCAAGACAGGAGTCAAAGCAAGAGACCCAGTACTTC. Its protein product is CASSPRQESKQETQYF.

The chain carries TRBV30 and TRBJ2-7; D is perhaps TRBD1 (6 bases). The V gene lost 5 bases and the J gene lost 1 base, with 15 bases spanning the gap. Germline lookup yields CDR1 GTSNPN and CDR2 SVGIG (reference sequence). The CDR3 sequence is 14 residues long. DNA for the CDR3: TGTGCCTGGGGACGACTTGGACAGTCCTACGAGCAGTACTTC. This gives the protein CAWGRLGQSYEQYF.

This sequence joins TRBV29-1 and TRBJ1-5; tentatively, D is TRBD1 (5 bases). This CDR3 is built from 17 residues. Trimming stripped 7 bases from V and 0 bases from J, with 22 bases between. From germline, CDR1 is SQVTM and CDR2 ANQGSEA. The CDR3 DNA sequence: TGCAGCGCCCTGGCGGGACCGGATACTGATAGCAATCAGCCCCAGCATTTT. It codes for CSALAGPDTDSNQPQHF.

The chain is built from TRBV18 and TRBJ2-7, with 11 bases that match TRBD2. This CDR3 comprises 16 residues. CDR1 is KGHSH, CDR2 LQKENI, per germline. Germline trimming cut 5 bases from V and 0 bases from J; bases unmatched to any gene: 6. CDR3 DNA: TGTGCCAGCTCAACTACTAGCGGGAGTAGCTCCTACGAGCAGTACTTC. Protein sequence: CASSTTSGSSSYEQYF.

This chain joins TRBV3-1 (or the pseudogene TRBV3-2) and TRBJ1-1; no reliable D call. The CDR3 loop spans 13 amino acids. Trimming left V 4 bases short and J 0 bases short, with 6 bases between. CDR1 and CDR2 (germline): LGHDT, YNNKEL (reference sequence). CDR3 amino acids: CASSPFLNTEAFF. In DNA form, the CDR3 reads TGTGCCAGCAGCCCCTTTCTGAACACTGAAGCTTTCTTT.

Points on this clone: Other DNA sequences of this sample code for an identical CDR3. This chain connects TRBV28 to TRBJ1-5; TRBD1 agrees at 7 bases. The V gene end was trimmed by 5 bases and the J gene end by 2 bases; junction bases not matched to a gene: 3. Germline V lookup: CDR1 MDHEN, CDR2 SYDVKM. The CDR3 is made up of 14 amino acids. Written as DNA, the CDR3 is TGTGCCAGCAGTCTCGGGACAGGCAATCAGCCCCAGCATTTT. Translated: CASSLGTGNQPQHF.

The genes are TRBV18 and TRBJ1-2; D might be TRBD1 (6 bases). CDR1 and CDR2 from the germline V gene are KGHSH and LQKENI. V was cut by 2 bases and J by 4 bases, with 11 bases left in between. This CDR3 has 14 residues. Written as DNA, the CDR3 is TGTGCCAGCTCACCAGGGGGCCCTTTCTATGGCTACACCTTC. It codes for CASSPGGPFYGYTF.

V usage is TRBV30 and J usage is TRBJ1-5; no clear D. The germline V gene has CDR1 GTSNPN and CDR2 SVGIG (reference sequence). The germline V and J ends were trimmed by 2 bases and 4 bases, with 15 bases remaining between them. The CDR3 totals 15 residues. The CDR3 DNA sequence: TGTGCCTGGAGTAGTGTCACACGGGGAAATCAGCCCCAGCATTTT. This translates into CAWSSVTRGNQPQHF.

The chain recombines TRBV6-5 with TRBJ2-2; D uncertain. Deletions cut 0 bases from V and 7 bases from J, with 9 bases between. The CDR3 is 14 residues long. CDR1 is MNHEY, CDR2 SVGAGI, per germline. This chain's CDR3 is CASSYSEFGGELFF. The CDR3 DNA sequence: TGTGCCAGCAGTTACTCGGAGTTTGGCGGGGAGCTGTTTTTT.

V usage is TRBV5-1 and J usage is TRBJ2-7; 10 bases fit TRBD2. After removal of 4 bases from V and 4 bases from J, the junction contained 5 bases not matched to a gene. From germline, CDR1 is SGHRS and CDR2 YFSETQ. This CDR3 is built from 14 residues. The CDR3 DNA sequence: TGCGCCAGCAGCCCAGGACTAGCGGATTACGAGCAGTACTTC. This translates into CASSPGLADYEQYF. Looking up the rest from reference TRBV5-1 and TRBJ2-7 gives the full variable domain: KAGVTQTPRYLIKTRGQQVTLSCSPISGHRSVSWYQQTPGQGLQFLFEYFSETQRNKGNFPGRFSGRQFSNSRSEMNVSTLELGDSALYLCASSPGLADYEQYFGPGTRLTVT.

The CDR3 loop is CASKEGWESPLHF. For the CDR3, the DNA is TGTGCCAGCAAAGAGGGCTGGGAGTCACCCCTCCACTTT. The rearrangement uses TRBV28 and TRBJ1-6; D is uncertain. Looked up from germline, CDR1 is MDHEN and CDR2 is SYDVKM. Trimming shortened V by 7 bases and J by 10 bases, and 14 bases separated the two germline ends. CDR3 length equals 13 residues.

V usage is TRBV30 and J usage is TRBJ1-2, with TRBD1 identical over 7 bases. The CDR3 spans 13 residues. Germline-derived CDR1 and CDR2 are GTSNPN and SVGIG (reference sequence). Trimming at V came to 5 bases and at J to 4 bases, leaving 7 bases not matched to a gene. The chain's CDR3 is CAWGTGEIYGYTF. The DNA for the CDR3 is TGTGCCTGGGGCACAGGGGAGATCTATGGCTACACCTTC. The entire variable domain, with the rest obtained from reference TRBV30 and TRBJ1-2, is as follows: SQTIHQWPATLVQPVGSPLSLECTVEGTSNPNLYWYRQAAGRGLQLLFYSVGIGQISSEVPQNLSASRPQDRQFILSSKKLLLSDSGFYLCAWGTGEIYGYTFGSGTRLTVV.

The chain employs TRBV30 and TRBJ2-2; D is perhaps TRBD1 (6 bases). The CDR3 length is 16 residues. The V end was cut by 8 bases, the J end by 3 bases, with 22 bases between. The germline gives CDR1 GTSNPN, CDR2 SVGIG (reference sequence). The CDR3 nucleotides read TGTGCCCTAAAACTCAGGGGTCGCGTGGACACCGGGGAGCTGTTTTTT. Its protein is CALKLRGRVDTGELFF.

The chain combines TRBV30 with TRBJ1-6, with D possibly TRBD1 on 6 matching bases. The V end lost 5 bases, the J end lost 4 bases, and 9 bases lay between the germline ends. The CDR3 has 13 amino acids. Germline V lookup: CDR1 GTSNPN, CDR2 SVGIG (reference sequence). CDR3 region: CAWLGHYNSPLHF. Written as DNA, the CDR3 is TGTGCCTGGCTGGGACATTATAATTCACCCCTCCACTTT.

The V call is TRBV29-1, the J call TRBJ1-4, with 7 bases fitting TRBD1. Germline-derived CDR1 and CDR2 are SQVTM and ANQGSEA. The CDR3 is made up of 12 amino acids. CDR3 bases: TGCAGTGCCGGGACAGAGAGGGAAAAACTGTTTTTT. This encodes CSAGTEREKLFF.

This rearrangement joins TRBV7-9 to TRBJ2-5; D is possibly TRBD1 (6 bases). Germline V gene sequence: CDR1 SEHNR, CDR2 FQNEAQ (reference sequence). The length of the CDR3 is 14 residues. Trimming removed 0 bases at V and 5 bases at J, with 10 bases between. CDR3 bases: TGTGCCAGCAGCTTAGCTCCAGGGGTGGAGACCCAGTACTTC. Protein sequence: CASSLAPGVETQYF.

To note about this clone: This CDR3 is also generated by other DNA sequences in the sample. CDR3 bases: TGTGCCAGCAGTTTGGGGCAGTACACTGAAGCTTTCTTT. Protein product: CASSLGQYTEAFF. The chain recombines TRBV27 with TRBJ1-1, with D possibly matching TRBD1 (5 bases). CDR3 length equals 13 residues. The V and J ends lost 3 bases and 3 bases respectively, with 8 bases between them. Germline assignment: CDR1 MNHEY and CDR2 SMNVEV (reference sequence).

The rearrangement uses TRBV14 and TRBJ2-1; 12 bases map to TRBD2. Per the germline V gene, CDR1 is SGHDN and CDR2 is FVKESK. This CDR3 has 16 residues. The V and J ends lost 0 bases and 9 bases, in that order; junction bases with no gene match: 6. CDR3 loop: CASSQDSGLAGIEQFF. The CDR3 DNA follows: TGTGCCAGCAGCCAAGATAGTGGACTAGCGGGAATTGAGCAGTTCTTC.

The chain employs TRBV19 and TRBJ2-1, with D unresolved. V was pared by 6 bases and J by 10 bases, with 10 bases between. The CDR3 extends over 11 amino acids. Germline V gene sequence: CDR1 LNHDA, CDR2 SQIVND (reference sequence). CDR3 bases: TGTGCCAGTAGCGCCCTCGGGGAGCAGTTCTTC. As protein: CASSALGEQFF.

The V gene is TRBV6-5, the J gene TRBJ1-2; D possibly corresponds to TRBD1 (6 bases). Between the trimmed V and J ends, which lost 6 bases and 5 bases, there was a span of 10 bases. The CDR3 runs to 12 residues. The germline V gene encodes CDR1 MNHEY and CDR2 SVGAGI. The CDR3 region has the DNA TGTGCCAGCAGCGATACAGGGTATGGCTACACCTTC. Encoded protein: CASSDTGYGYTF.

This chain's CDR3 is CASSSETGSQPQHF. CDR3 coding DNA: TGTGCCAGCAGTTCCGAAACAGGGAGCCAGCCCCAGCATTTT. This sequence joins TRBV28 and TRBJ1-5, with D tentatively TRBD1 (6 bases). The V end lost 4 bases, the J end lost 7 bases, and 14 bases lay between the germline ends. Per the germline V gene, CDR1 is MDHEN and CDR2 is SYDVKM. CDR3 length: 14 residues. Full variable domain (rest looked up from reference TRBV28 and TRBJ1-5): DVKVTQSSRYLVKRTGEKVFLECVQDMDHENMFWYRQDPGLGLRLIYFSYDVKMKEKGDIPEGYSVSREKKERFSLILESASTNQTSMYLCASSSETGSQPQHFGDGTRLSIL.

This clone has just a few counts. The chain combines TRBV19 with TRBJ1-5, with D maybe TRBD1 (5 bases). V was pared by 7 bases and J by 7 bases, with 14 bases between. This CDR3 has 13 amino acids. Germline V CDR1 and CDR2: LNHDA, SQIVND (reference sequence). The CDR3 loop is CASTTRGGQPQHF. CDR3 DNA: TGTGCCAGTACCACCCGCGGGGGGCAGCCCCAGCATTTT.